The rows below give T cell receptor beta chains drawn from one sample of a study of T-cell memory formation after mild COVID-19. MiXCR was run by TCRdb on the 5' RACE reads, yielding one entry per CDR3 protein. The table shows a few hundred thousand distinct CDR3 sequences, with under 8.5% occurring only once. The sample consisted of PBMCs or a T cell subset sorted from them (not recorded which). All receptors derive from a man between 18 and 29 years old who had mild COVID-19 (a few samples of this study predate the infection). Cell type and time point are not known. Both conserved end residues are part of each CDR3. The D gene is left open where the match is weak. Not all rows give a size; the values are once, few, many and, for expanded clones, a class.

CDR3aa,CDR3nt,abundance,v_gene,d_gene,j_gene
CASSFGGVRTYNEQFF,TGTGCCAGCAGCTTTGGCGGGGTTCGTACATACAATGAGCAGTTCTTC,few,TRBV11-1,-,TRBJ2-1
CSAAPGQGDSYEQYF,TGCAGTGCTGCTCCGGGACAGGGAGATTCCTACGAGCAGTACTTC,-,TRBV20-1,TRBD1,TRBJ2-7
CASSQDRASTQYF,TGTGCCAGTAGCCAGGACAGGGCGAGTACGCAGTATTTT,many,TRBV19,TRBD1,TRBJ2-3
CASGEMNTIYF,TGTGCCAGCGGCGAGATGAACACCATATATTTT,few,TRBV6-2/TRBV6-3,-,TRBJ1-3
CASSPQGAEQPQHF,TGTGCCAGCAGCCCACAGGGGGCAGAACAGCCCCAGCATTTT,few,TRBV7-9,TRBD1,TRBJ1-5
CASSQVGQGVWDTEAFF,TGTGCCAGCAGCCAAGTGGGGCAGGGGGTTTGGGACACTGAAGCTTTCTTT,few,TRBV4-2,TRBD1,TRBJ1-1
CSARPDGPSGNTIYF,TGCAGTGCTAGACCTGACGGACCTTCTGGAAACACCATATATTTT,many,TRBV20-1,-,TRBJ1-3
CASSQRLGSPLHF,TGTGCCAGTAGTCAACGCCTGGGTTCACCCCTCCACTTT,few,TRBV19,-,TRBJ1-6
CASSSWRQNKDTQYF,TGTGCCAGCAGCTCGTGGAGGCAGAATAAAGATACGCAGTATTTT,-,TRBV7-2,-,TRBJ2-3
CASSLVSGSADTQYF,TGTGCCAGCAGCTTGGTCAGCGGGTCCGCAGATACGCAGTATTTT,many,TRBV5-5,-,TRBJ2-3
CASSLTGGAGETQYF,TGTGCCAGCAGCTTAACCGGGGGGGCAGGAGAGACCCAGTACTTC,many,TRBV7-3,TRBD2,TRBJ2-5
CASSTTGQPLYGYTF,TGTGCCAGCAGCACCACGGGACAGCCCCTATATGGCTACACCTTC,-,TRBV7-2,TRBD1,TRBJ1-2
CASNYDSQYNEQFF,TGTGCCAGCAACTACGACAGCCAGTACAATGAGCAGTTCTTC,few,TRBV7-2,-,TRBJ2-1
CASSPLGAPETQYF,TGCGCCAGCAGCCCCCTGGGGGCTCCTGAGACCCAGTACTTC,few,TRBV5-1,-,TRBJ2-5
CASLFGIGGDDNEQFF,TGTGCCAGCCTCTTCGGGATAGGTGGGGATGACAATGAGCAGTTCTTC,many,TRBV12-3/TRBV12-4,-,TRBJ2-1